These T cell receptor beta chains were read from a single sample in a study of T-cell reconstitution after alpha-beta-depleted transplantation in children. TCRdb passed the PCR reads through MiXCR, listing each CDR3 protein once. This sample has 580,000 or so distinct CDR3 sequences, with 23% found just once. The sequences come from PBMCs, mostly from graft donor cells, collected 360 days after TCRalphabeta/CD19-depleted stem cell transplant. All receptors derive from a boy in the first two years of life who had a stem cell transplant for acute myeloid leukemia, so the T cells may come from the graft donor. Each CDR3 is given with its conserved first and last residue. Each record gives: D gene, clone size, J gene, CDR3 length, V gene, CDR3 protein, CDR3 DNA. A D gene is named only where the DNA matches it firmly. The size entry is marked missing in some rows and otherwise reads once, few, many or a size class.

NA | many | TRBJ2-5 | 12 | TRBV20-1 | CSARDLKETQYF | TGCAGTGCTAGAGATCTGAAAGAGACCCAGTACTTC
NA | few | TRBJ1-1 | 12 | TRBV6-5 | CASSYQDGEAFF | TGTGCCAGCAGTTACCAAGACGGTGAAGCTTTCTTT
TRBD2 | once | TRBJ2-1 | 16 | TRBV7-2 | CASSLLAGGLYNEQFF | TGTGCCAGCAGCTTACTAGCGGGAGGGCTCTACAATGAGCAGTTCTTC
TRBD1 | few | TRBJ2-6 | 18 | TRBV12-3/TRBV12-4 | CASSPYRDSFSGANVLTF | TGTGCCAGCAGTCCGTACCGGGACAGCTTCTCTGGGGCCAACGTCCTGACTTTC
TRBD2 | NA | TRBJ2-3 | 15 | TRBV3-1 | CASSPSGGLTDTQYF | TGTGCCAGCAGCCCTAGCGGGGGGTTAACAGATACGCAGTATTTT
NA | many | TRBJ1-1 | 16 | TRBV21-1 | CASSKRTGAINTEAFF | TGTGCCAGCAGCAAGCGAACAGGGGCTATTAACACTGAAGCTTTCTTT
NA | NA | TRBJ1-5 | 13 | TRBV28 | CASLNHKDQPQHF | TGTGCCAGCCTTAACCACAAGGATCAGCCCCAGCATTTT
NA | NA | TRBJ2-1 | 17 | TRBV20-1 | CSARAPHGGFSNNEQFF | TGCAGTGCTAGAGCCCCTCACGGAGGGTTCTCCAACAATGAGCAGTTCTTC
TRBD1 | NA | TRBJ2-3 | 16 | TRBV12-3/TRBV12-4 | CASRLTEGQEWDTQYF | TGTGCCAGCAGATTAACGGAGGGACAGGAGTGGGATACGCAGTATTTT
TRBD1 | NA | TRBJ2-3 | 16 | TRBV20-1 | CSARGDGTGVADTQYF | TGCAGTGCTAGGGGAGACGGGACAGGGGTGGCAGATACGCAGTATTTT